The rows below give T cell receptor beta chains drawn from one sample of a study of T cells expressing NK-cell markers. TCRdb re-called the 5' RACE reads, yielding one record per CDR3 amino acid sequence without DNA. The sample is made up of 300,000 to 450,000 distinct CDR3 sequences, and the top ten hold roughly 5.2% of it. Input material: blood T cells: a sorted CD56 or NKG2C T cell subset, CD4+ or CD8+ T cells, or bulk PBMC T cells (not recorded which). All receptors derive from a man aged 18-75 years in good health. Both conserved end residues are part of each CDR3.

v_gene,j_gene,CDR3aa
TRBV5-1,TRBJ2-2,CASSTRTGLSGELFF
TRBV5-1,TRBJ2-5,CASSGSGLDIETQYF
TRBV20-1,TRBJ1-4,CSARREGNEKLFF
TRBV5-4,TRBJ2-1,CASSGAGTSPDNEQFF
TRBV11-1,TRBJ2-3,CASSQPGTSGGTSTDTQYF
TRBV11-2,TRBJ2-3,CASSLVFGGRGDTQYF
TRBV9,TRBJ2-3,CASSVGGIQPDTQYF
TRBV27,TRBJ1-1,CASSLRQGLKAFF
TRBV25-1,TRBJ2-3,CARPAGGLRHPADTQYF
TRBV10-3,TRBJ2-3,CAISEIAAGGINTQYF
TRBV7-8,TRBJ1-3,CASSFGQGAFDTIYF
TRBV3-1,TRBJ2-1,CASSQGGIGGAPFF
TRBV15,TRBJ1-2,CATSKPRGRANYGYTF
TRBV6-1,TRBJ1-6,CASNLDNFNSPLHF
TRBV5-1,TRBJ1-1,CASSLAITTLNTEAFF
TRBV25-1,TRBJ1-2,CASSDRVLAGGYTF
TRBV6-5,TRBJ2-1,CASSFPQLAGGLNEQFF
TRBV2,TRBJ2-3,CASSEWRRTDTQYF
TRBV7-2,TRBJ2-5,CASSQRTGVETQYF
TRBV2,TRBJ2-3,CASTTSGGPALSTDTQYF
TRBV2,TRBJ2-7,CASRGTSGVNEQYF
TRBV7-2,TRBJ2-3,CAGSSGGYTDTQYF
TRBV18,TRBJ2-5,CASSPNQGTEETQYF
TRBV18,TRBJ1-1,CASSPEGLGGTEAFF
TRBV21-1,TRBJ2-3,CASSKSWFLRDTQYF
TRBV20-1,TRBJ2-7,CSASRLTHDRNEQYF
TRBV9,TRBJ2-2,CASSVRGTSGDTGELFF
TRBV12-3/TRBV12-4,TRBJ1-2,CASSLLFHYGYTF
TRBV5-1,TRBJ2-7,CANSPRRPTVPHYEQYF
TRBV7-9,TRBJ2-1,CASSLLERGNNEQFF
TRBV30,TRBJ2-2,CAWKHPNTGELFF
TRBV3-1,TRBJ1-5,CASRILGQDSNQPQHF
TRBV12-3/TRBV12-4,TRBJ2-6,CASSSRISSGANVLTF
TRBV12-5,TRBJ1-1,CASGLVILRQGVAEAFF
TRBV6-1,TRBJ2-1,CASSVLTLFQFF
TRBV2,TRBJ1-1,CASSTWTEAFF
TRBV12-3/TRBV12-4,TRBJ2-4,CASSSWGVVAKNIQYF
TRBV27,TRBJ1-5,CASSSGRLHQPQHF
TRBV10-3,TRBJ2-4,CAISTEGDIQYF
TRBV25-1,TRBJ2-5,CASSEFLSGLTQETQYF
TRBV20-1,TRBJ2-5,CSAGPGQQETQYF
TRBV20-1,TRBJ2-1,CSARVPGAGEQFF
TRBV11-2,TRBJ1-4,CASSFPRQGNEKLFF
TRBV3-1,TRBJ2-1,CASSPRTSGGASEQFF
TRBV5-1,TRBJ1-6,CASSRLGPNNSPLHF
TRBV29-1,TRBJ2-7,CSVRQGGSYEQYF
TRBV9,TRBJ2-2,CASRGRGEELFF
TRBV6-1,TRBJ2-7,CASSTLGGDEQYF
TRBV5-1,TRBJ2-2,CASSLVAGLTGELFF
TRBV20-1,TRBJ1-1,CSAREDRVVAFF
TRBV6-1,TRBJ2-7,CASSDILEQYF
TRBV6-1,TRBJ2-5,CATQDRGGQETQYF
TRBV5-1,TRBJ2-7,CASSWDPTYEQYF
TRBV12-3/TRBV12-4,TRBJ1-5,CASSVNRGDQPQHF
TRBV30,TRBJ2-6,CAWRAAGDAGANVLTF
TRBV5-1,TRBJ1-1,CASSLPIGVVGNVNTEAFF